This T cell receptor (beta chain) was captured in a study of T cells after yellow fever vaccination. Study-level points and caveats: Shared CD4/CD8 clonotypes were a small share, likely from convergent recombination. Post-booster repertoires contained most primary-vaccination clones again (around 96% CD4, about 90% CD8). The secondary response was weaker but peaked faster, day 5 versus 15.

A remark on this clonotype: The antigen is undetermined.

The study made its TCR cDNA through 5'RACE template switching. That step introduced a universal primer site along with UMIs. TCRdb recomputed calls from the 5' RACE reads with MiXCR, one row per CDR3 protein. The sample has fewer than 85,000 distinct CDR3 sequences, around 7% seen once. This sequence originates from a man younger than 40 who received the YFV17D yellow fever vaccine. Here the sequenced sample was CD8+ T cells sorted from PBMCs, taken on the day of the yellow fever booster vaccination.

The CDR3 DNA is TGCAGCGTTGAAGATCTAGGACAGGGGAACAACAATGAGCAGTTCTTC. It is translated as CSVEDLGQGNNNEQFF. This chain links TRBV29-1 with TRBJ2-1; 9 positions match TRBD1. The V gene's germline CDR1 is SQVTM and CDR2 ANQGSEA. V was clipped by 0 bases and J by 5 bases; unmatched bases: 8. This CDR3 comprises 16 residues.